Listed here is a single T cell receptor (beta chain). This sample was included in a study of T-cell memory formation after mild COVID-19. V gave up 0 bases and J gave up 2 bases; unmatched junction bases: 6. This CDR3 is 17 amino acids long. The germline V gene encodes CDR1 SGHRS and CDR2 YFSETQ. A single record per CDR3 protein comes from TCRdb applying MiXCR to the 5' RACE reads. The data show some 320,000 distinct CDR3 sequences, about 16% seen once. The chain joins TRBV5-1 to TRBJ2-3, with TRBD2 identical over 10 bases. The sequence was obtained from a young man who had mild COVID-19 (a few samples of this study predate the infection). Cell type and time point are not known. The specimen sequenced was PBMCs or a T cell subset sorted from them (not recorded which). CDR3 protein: CASSLALLAGFTDTQYF. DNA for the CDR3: TGCGCCAGCAGCTTGGCCCTACTAGCGGGGTTCACAGATACGCAGTATTTT.